The entry below describes one T cell receptor (beta chain). Its cognate antigen has yet to be identified. No clone much larger than this one lies a single base away; base qualities are absent. Libraries were prepared through PCR. The reads were generated on an Illumina MiSeq. cDNA was made using SMARTScribe reverse transcriptase and a 5' template-switch oligo that added a universal priming site. The template-switch oligo carried a 12-nucleotide random unique molecular identifier (UMI) that tagged each cDNA molecule. Chain-specific reverse primers targeted TCRbeta transcripts during reverse transcription. Uracil DNA glycosylase treatment was used to remove residual template-switch adapters, and a Qiagen MinElute kit was used to purify the cDNA. The first PCR used KAPA HiFi HotStart ReadyMix for roughly 25 cycles, split across four 50 ul reactions with step-out primers. Before any further amplification, the products of the first-round PCR were gel-purified. Illumina Nextera adapters were added in a second roughly 8-cycle PCR, after which libraries were purified and pooled. The UMI barcode for each TCRbeta molecule was captured by a 50-nucleotide 5' read. Under the source paper's analysis protocol: Reads were grouped by UMI into consensus reads using the MIGEC toolkit. Final reads were produced by merging forward and reverse consensus reads with PEAR. Identical UMI-sequence pairs shared across libraries were treated as cross-sample contamination and removed by a custom decontamination script. MIGMAP, a wrapper around IgBLAST, was used for V(D)J assignment and CDR3 extraction. A TCR clonotype was defined as sharing the same V gene, J gene and CDR3 amino acid sequence, and CDR1 and CDR2 were not sequenced. Starting from the raw public reads, TCRdb applied fastp trimming at Q25, assembled clones with MiXCR and retained in-frame beta chains. One record per CDR3 amino acid sequence lists the most common genes and DNA. These V and J calls are TCRdb output, not the study's own analysis. The sample has 3,500 to 4,000 distinct CDR3 sequences on record, more than 50% of them singletons. Together, the top ten hold 20% to 25% of the sample.

TCRbeta repertoires were quantified from mRNA rather than genomic DNA, which captures expressed receptors. Leukocytes from the buffy coat were collected into Trizol, and RNA was extracted using the Direct-zol RNA MiniPrep Plus kit with no cell sorting. To separate plasma, buffy coat and red blood cells, the EDTA blood tubes were centrifuged right away at 4 degrees C. The CDR3 starts with the cysteine, ends with the phenylalanine, and has 14 residues. Only the CDR3 portion is preserved as DNA: 42 bases, with reading frame beginning at the first base. The CDR1 and CDR2 encoded by the germline V gene (reference sequence) are MNHEY and SMNVEV. At the junction V is shortened by 3 bases and J by 6 bases, with 9 bases in between. These data belong to a study of robustness of blood B and T cell sequencing (dated by TCRdb to the late 2010s). About the study as a whole: The goal of the study was to find out how much peripheral blood is required to reliably describe the TCRbeta and IgG repertoires of an individual. Each of the approximately 10 independently drawn blood samples had its TCRbeta and IgG repertoires measured. For technical replicates, two replicate TCRbeta cDNA libraries were prepared from one shared RNA pool that came from a single 10 ml draw.

What the work shows at the level of the full study, not this receptor alone: Across technical replicate libraries, roughly 95% of the top 10,000 TCRbeta clonotypes in one library were also found in the other. Evidence of cross-contamination, likely resulting from batch processing, was observed in one pair of TCRbeta libraries, and the UMI-sequence pairs shared between the two libraries were removed. The TCRbeta rarefaction curves did not fully level off, which suggests either under-sequencing or many low-abundance clonotypes. Every single 10 ml sample contained the 1,000 most abundant TCRbeta clonotypes from the pooled draws. Combining 3 or 4 tubes (roughly 29-40 ml blood) brought coverage of the top 10,000 TCRbeta clonotypes close to saturation. Because EDTA tubes had to be fractionated immediately, the use of EDTA tubes in multi-site collections was limited. Pooling tubes did not increase the overlap of rare TCRbeta clonotypes, which implies that much larger blood volumes would be needed to capture rare TCRbeta clonotypes.

The receptor comes from a human donor in good health. The chain uses TRBV27 and TRBJ1-6; the D gene assignment is ambiguous. The sample comprised peripheral blood. The CDR3 protein is CASSLWAVNSPLHF. The nucleotide sequence reads as follows: TGTGCCAGCAGTTTGTGGGCCGTTAATTCACCCCTCCACTTT.